This entry features one TCR beta chain sequence. Its antigen is not yet known. Per-base quality was not reported, and no clone a single base away is much larger than it. From V the trimming removes 9 bases and from J it removes 1 base, while the gene matches leave 7 bases of the junction unaccounted for. The germline V gene sets CDR1 to ENHRY and CDR2 to SYGVKD. The CDR3 contains 17 residues, cysteine and phenylalanine counted. Only the CDR3 part of the read is kept: 51 bases, read in frame from the first base. These data come from a study of CD8 T cells in Susac syndrome (dated by TCRdb to between 2019 and 2020). With respect to the entire study: Repertoire sequencing was used to test whether CD8+ T cell activation and differentiation in Susac syndrome was antigen driven. What the authors observed across the whole study: The number of individuals in the TCR sequencing and HLA analysis was acknowledged as relatively small.

RNA was extracted with the RNeasy kit and roughly 0.5 to 1 ug was reverse transcribed using random hexamers. The immunoSEQ multiplex PCR assay, which covers 54 Vbeta and 13 Jbeta segments, was used to amplify TCR beta CDR3 regions. Bias from PCR amplification was corrected by using a synthetic template baseline for primer optimization and for computational correction. Per the original workflow: Reads were assigned to V, D and J genes according to IMGT and analyzed in immunoSEQ Analyzer, with only productive sequences retained. Clonality was computed as one minus Shannon entropy normalized by log2 of the number of productive unique sequences. For each patient and control, public and private clones were evaluated among the 100 most prevalent clones. Susac-specific clones were defined as absent from healthy and MS cohorts, approximately 1,000 published viral clones and other ImmuneACCESS disease sequences. In TCRdb, the public reads were trimmed at Q25 with fastp and aligned with MiXCR, with productive beta chains retained. A single entry per CDR3 protein holds the most common genes and DNA from its merged rows. The V and J calls and clone size are TCRdb's, not the authors'. A total of 150,000 to 200,000 distinct CDR3 sequences appear in this sample, approximately 94% of them only once. 0.085% to 0.095% of the sample is held by the ten biggest clonotypes.

Peripheral blood CD8+ and CD4+ T cells from healthy donors, Susac syndrome patients and multiple sclerosis patients were profiled using high-throughput TCR beta sequencing. Multiple sclerosis controls were treatment-naive patients with stable or active relapsing-remitting disease fulfilling revised McDonald criteria. Bulk CD8+ and CD4+ T cells were purified by magnetic negative isolation, while CD8+ TEMRA cells were enriched using FACS. Blood was drawn into EDTA tubes, processed within 24 hours, and PBMCs were isolated by density gradient centrifugation. PBMCs intended for TCR sequencing were cryopreserved in liquid nitrogen and thawed later in a water bath at 37 degrees C. The sorted or isolated CD4+, CD8+ and CD8+ TEMRA cells reached a purity of at least 90%.

The chain is made from TRBV10-3 and TRBJ2-1; 15 nucleotides in the junction match TRBD2. Sequenced: CD4+ T cells from PBMCs. The origin of this receptor is a human donor with multiple sclerosis. The nucleotides read TGTGCCATAGGGGGACTAGCGGGAGGCCTATCCTACAATGAGCAGTTCTTC. This encodes CAIGGLAGGLSYNEQFF.